This TCR beta chain was identified during a study of T cell responses to AZD1222 COVID-19 vaccine. Notes on the study in general: White British people made up most donors, females outnumbered males, and clonal diversity was possibly underestimated. There were repertoire samples only from the period after the peak T cell response. Two doses of AZD1222 preceded a rise in Spike-specific TCR breadth and depth.

On this clone: The antigen is not known.

Libraries were prepared by immunoSEQ multiplex PCR; TCRdb keeps only in-frame clonotypes and omits some of them. The table lists about 94,000 clones, approximately 88% of them singletons. Trimming cost V 4 bases and J 4 bases; bases outside gene matches: 14. There are 19 residues in the CDR3. The germline gives CDR1 SGHDN, CDR2 FVKESK. V usage is TRBV14 and J usage is TRBJ2-1; 12 bases fit TRBD2. This TCR was recovered from an adult who received the AZD1222 COVID-19 vaccine. The sequences come from peripheral blood, collected 28 days after the second AZD1222 dose. The CDR3 sequence is CASSPPVPSGRARYNEQFF. The CDR3 DNA sequence: TGTGCCAGCAGCCCCCCCGTTCCTAGCGGGAGGGCCAGGTACAATGAGCAGTTCTTC.